Listed here is a single TCR beta chain. This may stem from a read error, because a much larger clone lies one nucleotide away. The source of the sample is a study of glioma-infiltrating T cells. Using RNA template, CDR3s of TCR alpha and beta were amplified with iRepertoire arm-PCR. TCRdb called the multiplex PCR reads again in MiXCR, with one record for every CDR3 protein. Of 170,000 or so distinct CDR3 sequences listed, roughly 45% are singletons. Germline CDR1 is SGHTA and CDR2 is FQGNSA. The CDR3 length is 13 residues. The V gene is TRBV7-2, the J gene TRBJ1-5; D gene unclear. The source of this sequence is a human donor with low-grade glioma or glioblastoma, undergoing nonglioma brain surgery, or in good health (not recorded which). Sequenced sample: glioma tissue, nonneoplastic brain tissue, or PBMCs (not recorded which). CDR3 residues: CASKEGGNQHQHF. The CDR3 DNA reads as TGTGCCAGCAAGGAGGGTGGCAATCAGCACCAGCATTTT.